Following are 4 T cell receptor beta chains from one sample sequenced in a study of cytomegalovirus exposure and HLA in healthy donors. Primers: 60 Vbeta forward and 13 Jbeta reverse. TCRdb's table, derived via immunoSEQ multiplex PCR, lists solely in-frame clones and lacks some. This sample carries about 100,000 clones, 60% to 80% of them seen once, and the ten largest clones take approximately 6.3%. The sample comprised PBMCs. Source of these receptors: a man aged 55 to 70 in good health and CMV-seropositive.

This chain joins TRBV7-2 and TRBJ1-2; no definite D call. V was cut by 2 bases and J by 0 bases, with 7 bases left in between. CDR1 is SGHTA, CDR2 FQGNSA, per germline. This CDR3 has 14 residues. The CDR3 DNA follows: TGTGCCAGCAGCTTAATACGGGCTAACTATGGCTACACCTTC. Its protein product is CASSLIRANYGYTF.

This chain links TRBV19 with TRBJ2-7; TRBD1 is a possible D gene (6 bases). The germline V and J ends were trimmed by 5 bases and 3 bases, with 14 bases remaining between them. This CDR3 spans 14 amino acids. Germline V lookup: CDR1 LNHDA, CDR2 SQIVND (reference sequence). The CDR3, as DNA: TGTGCCAGTAGTCCAACGGGACACCTCTACGAGCAGTACTTC. It yields the protein CASSPTGHLYEQYF.

V and J are TRBV13 and TRBJ2-2, with D uncertain. V lost 5 bases and J lost 2, with 12 bases in between. Germline CDR1 is PRHDT and CDR2 is FYEKMQ (reference sequence). This CDR3 is 15 amino acids long. CDR3 bases: TGTGCCAGCAGCACGCGAACCCGAAACACCGGGGAGCTGTTTTTT. Amino acid sequence: CASSTRTRNTGELFF.

This rearrangement joins TRBV19 to TRBJ2-2, with TRBD1 matching 7 bases. The CDR3 has 14 residues. CDR1 is LNHDA and CDR2 is SQIVND in the germline V gene (reference sequence). V trimming: 4 bases; J trimming: 2 bases; junction bases outside the gene matches: 1. Here the CDR3 DNA reads TGTGCCAGTAGTAAAGGGGGCAACACCGGGGAGCTGTTTTTT. Translation gives CASSKGGNTGELFF.